This T cell receptor beta chain was retrieved from a study of vaccination effects on CD4 cells after COVID-19. This CDR3 contains 13 residues. In germline, CDR1 is LNHDA, CDR2 SQIVND (reference sequence). Following 10 days of culture, CD4+ T cells were isolated. Two doses of BNT162b2 or mRNA-1273 vaccine were administered to participants. Method: immunoSEQ multiplex PCR; TCRdb's copy keeps in-frame clones and lacks some. The sample records 66,000 or so clones, approximately 80% being singletons. This clone was found a few times. Its antigen is unidentified. At one boundary the junction diverges from the germline segment, which might be a read error.

This rearrangement joins TRBV19 to TRBJ2-3; a possible D gene is TRBD2 (6 bases). The sample consisted of CD4+ T cells from PBMCs cultured without peptide, taken after COVID-19 vaccination. The receptor was isolated from a human donor who received a COVID-19 vaccine. The CDR3 loop reads CASKPGESLLYDF. In DNA form, the CDR3 reads TGTGCCAGTAAACCGGGAGAAAGTCTGCTTTATGATTTT.